The entry below gives a single TCR beta chain sequence along with its context. J was trimmed by 7 bases and V by 2 bases; bases with no gene match: 5. This CDR3 comprises 14 residues. Germline CDR1 is LGHNA and CDR2 is YSLEER. The sample is drawn from a study of shared clonotypes between healthy human individuals. Generated by immunoSEQ multiplex PCR, the TCRdb table keeps only in-frame clones and is missing some. The sample holds millions of clones, roughly 92% seen once. The sequence came from a man aged 18 to 29 in good health. This chain connects TRBV4-3 to TRBJ1-2; 9 nucleotides match TRBD1. Sequences were obtained from naive CD4+ T cells sorted from blood. Specified subset: CD45RA+ positively selected. The CDR3 loop is CASSQLQGAVGYTF. The DNA of the CDR3 is TGCGCCAGCAGCCAATTACAGGGGGCGGTTGGCTACACCTTC.